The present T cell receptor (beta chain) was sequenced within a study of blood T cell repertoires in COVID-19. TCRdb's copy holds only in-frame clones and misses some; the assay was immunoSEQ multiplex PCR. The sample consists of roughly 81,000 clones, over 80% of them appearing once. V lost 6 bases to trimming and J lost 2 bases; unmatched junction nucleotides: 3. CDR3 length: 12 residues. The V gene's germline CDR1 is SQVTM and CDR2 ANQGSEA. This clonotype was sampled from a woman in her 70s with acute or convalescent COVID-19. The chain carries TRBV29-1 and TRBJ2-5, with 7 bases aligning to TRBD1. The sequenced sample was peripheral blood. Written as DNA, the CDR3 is TGCAGCGTGGGACAGACACAAGAGACCCAGTACTTC. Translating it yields CSVGQTQETQYF.